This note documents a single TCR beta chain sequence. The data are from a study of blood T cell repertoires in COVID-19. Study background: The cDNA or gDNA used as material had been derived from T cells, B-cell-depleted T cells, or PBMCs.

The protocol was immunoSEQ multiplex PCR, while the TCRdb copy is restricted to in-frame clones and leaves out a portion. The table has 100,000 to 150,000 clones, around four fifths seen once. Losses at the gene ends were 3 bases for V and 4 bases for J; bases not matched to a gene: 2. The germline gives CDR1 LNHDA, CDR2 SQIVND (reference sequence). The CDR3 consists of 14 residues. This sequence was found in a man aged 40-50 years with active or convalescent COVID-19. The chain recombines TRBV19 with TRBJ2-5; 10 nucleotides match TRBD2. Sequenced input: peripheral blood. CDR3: CASSISGGRETQYF. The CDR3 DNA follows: TGTGCCAGTAGTATTAGCGGGGGGAGAGAGACCCAGTACTTC.